This T cell receptor (beta chain) was profiled in a study of control samples from healthy donors and cancer patients (dated by TCRdb to 2018 to 2020). Library prep was done by the immunoSEQ multiplex PCR assay. Held by TCRdb, this immuneACCESS table contains in-frame sequences only and omits some clones. Under half of the omission traces to an unresolved V gene where checked; the cause of the rest is unknown. The sample table records more than 70,000 clones; roughly nine tenths of these occur just once. The ten most abundant clones make up over 0.75% of the sample. Via the germline V gene (reference sequence), CDR1 is LNHDA and CDR2 SQIVND. Including the terminal cysteine and phenylalanine, the CDR3 comprises 15 residues. Only the CDR3 region is kept as DNA, spanning 45 bases read in frame from base 1. V drops 6 bases and J drops 0 bases, leaving 12 bases in between. This clone was recorded only once. Its cognate antigen has yet to be identified. Base-call qualities are not available, and no considerably larger clone is one nucleotide away.

The receptor's source is a woman in her 30s in good health. The chain employs TRBV19 and TRBJ2-1; the D gene is not confidently resolved. Sequenced material: blood. For the CDR3, the sequence is CASSRMELSYNEQFF. The bases read TGTGCCAGTAGCCGTATGGAACTCTCCTACAATGAGCAGTTCTTC.